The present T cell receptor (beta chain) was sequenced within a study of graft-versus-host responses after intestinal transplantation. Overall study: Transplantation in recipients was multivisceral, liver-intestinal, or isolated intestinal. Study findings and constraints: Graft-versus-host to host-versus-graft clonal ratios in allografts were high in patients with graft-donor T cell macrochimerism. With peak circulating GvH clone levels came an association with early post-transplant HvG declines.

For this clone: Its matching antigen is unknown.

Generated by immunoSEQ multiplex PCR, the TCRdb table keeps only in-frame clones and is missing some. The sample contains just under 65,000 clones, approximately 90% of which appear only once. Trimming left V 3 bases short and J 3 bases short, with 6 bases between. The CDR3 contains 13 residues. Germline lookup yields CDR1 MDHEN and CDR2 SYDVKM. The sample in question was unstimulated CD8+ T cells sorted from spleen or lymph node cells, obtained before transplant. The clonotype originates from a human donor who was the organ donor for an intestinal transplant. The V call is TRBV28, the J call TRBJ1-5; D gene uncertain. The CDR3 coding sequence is TGTGCCAGCAGTTTCTCTAACAATCAGCCCCAGCATTTT. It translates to CASSFSNNQPQHF.